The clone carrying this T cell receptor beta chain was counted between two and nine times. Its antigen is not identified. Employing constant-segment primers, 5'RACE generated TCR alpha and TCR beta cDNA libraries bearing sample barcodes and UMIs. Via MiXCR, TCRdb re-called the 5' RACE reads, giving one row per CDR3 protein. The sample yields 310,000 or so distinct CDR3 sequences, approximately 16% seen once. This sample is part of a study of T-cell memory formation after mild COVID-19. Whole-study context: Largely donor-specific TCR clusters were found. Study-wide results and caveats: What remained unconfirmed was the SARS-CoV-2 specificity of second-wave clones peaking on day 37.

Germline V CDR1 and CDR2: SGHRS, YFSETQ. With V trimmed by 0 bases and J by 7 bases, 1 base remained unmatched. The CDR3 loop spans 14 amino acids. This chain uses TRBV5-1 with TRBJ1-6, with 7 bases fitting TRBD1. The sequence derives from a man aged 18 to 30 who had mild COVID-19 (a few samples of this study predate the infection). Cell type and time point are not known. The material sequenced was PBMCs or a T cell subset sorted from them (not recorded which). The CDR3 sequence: CASSLAQGNSPLHF. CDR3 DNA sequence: TGCGCCAGCAGCTTGGCACAGGGGAATTCACCCCTCCACTTT.